This is a list of T cell receptor beta chains from one sample in a study of shared T cell receptors in the human thymus. Profiling relied on immunoSEQ multiplex PCR, and the TCRdb table lists in-frame clones only, not all of them. The repertoire holds 700,000 or so clones, 80% to 90% seen once, with roughly 0.01% in the top ten. Another study also made use of these data, one on human thymus T cells.

Sequences were obtained from thymocytes. These receptor sequences come from a girl less than two years old with a congenital heart defect. CDR3s include the opening cysteine and the closing phenylalanine or tryptophan. Fields, in order: V gene, J gene, D gene, clone size, CDR3 DNA, CDR3 protein. A D gene is named only where the DNA matches it firmly. Rows may omit the clone size; those that give it use once, few, many or a size class.

TRBV5-5,TRBJ1-1,-,-,TGTGCCAGCAGCTTACGGCAGGGTCGGAACACTGAAGCTTTCTTT,CASSLRQGRNTEAFF
TRBV4-1,TRBJ1-1,TRBD1,-,TGCGCCAGCAGCCATGCACCCGGACAGGGGGACACTGAAGCTTTCTTT,CASSHAPGQGDTEAFF
TRBV6-1,TRBJ1-1,TRBD1,once,TGTGCCAGCAGCATACAGGGGGCTGAAGCTTTCTTT,CASSIQGAEAFF
TRBV7-9,TRBJ2-3,-,-,TGTGCCAGCAGCTCAACCTATTGGGGCCCAACAGATACGCAGTATTTT,CASSSTYWGPTDTQYF
TRBV4-3,TRBJ1-6,-,-,TGCGCCAGCAGCCAGGGATACAGGGCTAATAATTCACCCCTCCACTTT,CASSQGYRANNSPLHF
TRBV4-1,TRBJ2-3,TRBD1,-,TGCGCCAGCAGCCCCGTTGAACGACAGGACAGGGGGCCAGATACGCAGTATTTT,CASSPVERQDRGPDTQYF
TRBV4-1,TRBJ2-7,-,-,TGCGCCAGCAGCCAAGATTGGAAGCGATGTAGCGGCACTTACGAGCAGTACTTC,CASSQDWKRCSGTYEQYF
TRBV6-8,TRBJ2-7,TRBD1,-,TGTGCCAGCAGTTGGAACAGGGGGAACGAGCAGTACTTC,CASSWNRGNEQYF
TRBV7-9,TRBJ2-7,-,-,TGTGCCAGCAGTTCCAAGACTTCCTACGAGCAGTACTTC,CASSSKTSYEQYF
TRBV6-1,TRBJ2-1,TRBD2,-,TGTGCCAGCAGCCATGGACTAGGATACAATGAGCAGTTCTTC,CASSHGLGYNEQFF
TRBV5-5,TRBJ2-7,TRBD1,few,TGTGCCAGCAGCTTGGGAACAGGGGGCTCGGGAGAGCAGTACTTC,CASSLGTGGSGEQYF
TRBV6-1,TRBJ1-2,-,-,TGTGCCAGCAGAGCTAGGGGGTTAGCTAACTATGGCTACACCTTC,CASRARGLANYGYTF
TRBV30,TRBJ1-1,-,-,TGTGCCTGGAGTCCACAACAGGGAGTGGGCACTGAAGCTTTCTTT,CAWSPQQGVGTEAFF
TRBV6-1,TRBJ1-2,TRBD1,-,TGTGCCAGCAGTGAAGTGGGACAGACCTATGGCTACACCTTC,CASSEVGQTYGYTF
TRBV5-1,TRBJ2-1,TRBD1,-,TGCGCCAGCAGATCGACAGGGGCCAGCAGCTCCTACAATGAGCAGTTCTTC,CASRSTGASSSYNEQFF
TRBV7-2,TRBJ2-7,TRBD1,-,TGTGCCAGCAGCTCGGGACAGGGGCCCCCAGGCGAGCAGTACTTC,CASSSGQGPPGEQYF
TRBV15,TRBJ1-5,-,-,TGTGCCACCAGCAGAGATTTCTTGACAGACCGCTATAGCAATCAGCCCCAGCATTTT,CATSRDFLTDRYSNQPQHF
TRBV6-1,TRBJ1-2,-,-,TGTGCCAGCATATTTAGCCTTTACCTCTATGGCTACACCTTC,CASIFSLYLYGYTF
TRBV30,TRBJ1-6,-,-,TGTGCCTGGAATCAGAGGGAGGATTCACCCCTCCACTTT,CAWNQREDSPLHF
TRBV28,TRBJ2-7,-,once,TGTGCCAGCAGTTTGGGGCGACGAGCGAATAAATCCACCTACGAGCAGTACTTC,CASSLGRRANKSTYEQYF
TRBV11-2,TRBJ2-7,TRBD1,-,TGTGCCAGCAGCTTAGTTTTCGCAGGGGGAACTTACGAGCAGTACTTC,CASSLVFAGGTYEQYF
TRBV29-1,TRBJ2-1,-,-,TGCAGCGTTGAAGGTCGGGACATAGGTAATGAGCAGTTCTTC,CSVEGRDIGNEQFF
TRBV29-1,TRBJ1-2,-,once,TGCAGCGTTGGCCCCGGGTCTAACTATGGCTACACCTTC,CSVGPGSNYGYTF
TRBV4-1,TRBJ1-6,-,few,TGCGCCAGCAGCCAAGATCAAGGCAGGGCCCCGTCCTCACCCCTCCACTTT,CASSQDQGRAPSSPLHF
TRBV4-1,TRBJ2-3,TRBD2,-,TGCGCCAGCAGCCGACTAGCGGGGGCATCTCGGGGCACAGATACGCAGTATTTT,CASSRLAGASRGTDTQYF
TRBV29-1,TRBJ1-5,-,-,TGCAGCGTAGGGGTTCAGCCCCAGCATTTT,CSVGVQPQHF
TRBV7-9,TRBJ2-2,TRBD1,-,TGTGCCAGCAGATCACCGGGACAGCGGAACACCGGGGAGCTGTTTTTT,CASRSPGQRNTGELFF
TRBV5-6,TRBJ1-3,TRBD1,-,TGTGCCAGCAGCTTGTGGACAGGGAGAGGGTCTGGAAACACCATATATTTT,CASSLWTGRGSGNTIYF
TRBV30,TRBJ2-5,-,-,TGTGCCTGGAGTGTTATGGGCAATAAAGAGACCCAGTACTTC,CAWSVMGNKETQYF
TRBV6-1,TRBJ1-4,TRBD1,-,TGTGCCAGCAGTGCCCAACAGGGGAGTACTAATGAAAAACTGTTTTTT,CASSAQQGSTNEKLFF
TRBV5-6,TRBJ2-7,-,-,TGTGCCAGCAGCTCCGACACAGAGCAGTACTTC,CASSSDTEQYF
TRBV5-1,TRBJ2-1,TRBD1,-,TGCGCCAGCCGGAGGACAGGTAGCCATGAGCAGTTCTTC,CASRRTGSHEQFF
TRBV14,TRBJ1-3,TRBD1,few,TGTGCCAGCAGCCAAGAACTAACAGGGGTAGGAAACACCATATATTTT,CASSQELTGVGNTIYF
TRBV7-2,TRBJ1-4,-,-,TGTGCCAGCAGTTACCGTCCGGCCGGGAGTCTTGGGACTAATGAAAAACTGTTTTTT,CASSYRPAGSLGTNEKLFF
TRBV25-1,TRBJ1-5,TRBD1,-,TGTGCCAGCAGTGAATTAGGTACAGGGGAAAATCAGCCCCAGCATTTT,CASSELGTGENQPQHF
TRBV27,TRBJ2-3,TRBD1,-,TGTGCCAGCAGTGTCCGGGACAGCCATACGCAGTATTTT,CASSVRDSHTQYF
TRBV6-6,TRBJ2-7,-,-,TGTGCCAGCAGAGGTGTCCAGGGTAACTCCTACGAGCAGTACTTC,CASRGVQGNSYEQYF
TRBV5-1,TRBJ2-5,-,-,TGCGCCAGCAGGGGGGACACGGGGAGAGAGACCCAGTACTTC,CASRGDTGRETQYF
TRBV4-1,TRBJ2-2,TRBD2,-,TGCGCCAGCAGCCCGCAAGCGGGGAGCAACACCGGGGAGCTGTTTTTT,CASSPQAGSNTGELFF
TRBV4-1,TRBJ2-3,-,-,TGCGCCAGCAGCCAAGATCCCTCAGGGCAAACTAGCACAGATACGCAGTATTTT,CASSQDPSGQTSTDTQYF
TRBV27,TRBJ1-2,TRBD1,-,TGTGCCAGCAGTTTCGCCGGGACAGAACTCTTTCGGGACAGGGTCTATGGCTACACCTTC,CASSFAGTELFRDRVYGYTF
TRBV15,TRBJ1-3,TRBD1,-,TGTGCCACCAGCATGGAGGGACAGAGACCGGCTGACACCATATATTTT,CATSMEGQRPADTIYF
TRBV5-4,TRBJ1-1,-,-,TGTGCCAGCAGCTGCTTCGGGTGCACTGAAGCTTTCTTT,CASSCFGCTEAFF
TRBV6-1,TRBJ1-1,TRBD1,-,TGTGCCAGCAGTGAGGGACAGGGGGCAAACATGAACACTGAAGCTTTCTTT,CASSEGQGANMNTEAFF
TRBV7-2,TRBJ1-2,-,-,TGTGCCAGCAGCTGCACCCTCGGGGTTTGCTATGGCTACACCTTC,CASSCTLGVCYGYTF
TRBV4-3,TRBJ1-4,-,-,TGCGCCAGCAGCCACCCGACGAGAGGGAGGGAGGGTAATGAAAAACTGTTTTTT,CASSHPTRGREGNEKLFF